This T cell receptor (beta chain) was recovered during a study of shared clonotypes between healthy human individuals. Selected positively for CCR7 and CD45RO-negative, naive CD8 cells excluded terminally differentiated effector memory CD45RA+ cells. Healthy HIV-negative adults with no recent acute infections or vaccinations were recruited as donors. V was trimmed by 3 bases and J by 11 bases, leaving 17 bases between them. The CDR3 loop spans 14 amino acids. From germline, CDR1 is MDHEN and CDR2 SYDVKM. Comment on this clone: The antigen is unknown.

Overall study results and limits: Expectations were that clonotype sharing among donors would be affected by sequencing depth. Naive CD4 clonotypes overlapped across several donors at approximately 5.5%.

The table came from immunoSEQ multiplex PCR; TCRdb's copy has only in-frame clones and leaves some out. The repertoire consists of about 1,800,000 clones, with roughly 95% occurring once and the leading ten covering roughly 1%. Sequenced sample: naive CD8+ T cells sorted from blood. The source of this sequence is a man between 18 and 35 years old in good health. V usage is TRBV28 and J usage is TRBJ1-3; no firm D call. CDR3 bases: TGTGCCAGCAGTTTTACGGAGGGTACGGTCCCCATATATTTT. Amino acids: CASSFTEGTVPIYF.